These 18 T cell receptor beta chains were sequenced from one sample in a study of T cells expressing NK-cell markers. Reprocessing the 5' RACE reads, TCRdb reports a single entry for every CDR3 protein and omits DNA. Here the sample table reports 500,000 to 700,000 distinct CDR3 sequences. The sample comprised blood T cells: a sorted CD56 or NKG2C T cell subset, CD4+ or CD8+ T cells, or bulk PBMC T cells (not recorded which). These receptors all stem from a man aged 18 to 35 in good health.

The chain recombines TRBV12-3 or TRBV12-4 with TRBJ2-1. This CDR3 region has 12 residues. CDR3 loop: CASSFLGDEQFF.

The chain couples TRBV5-5 to TRBJ1-6. Germline loops: CDR1 SGHKS, CDR2 YYEKEE (reference sequence). The CDR3 is 17 residues long. CDR3 loop: CASSLAVGSSYNSPLHF.

V and J are TRBV7-9 and TRBJ2-1; TCRdb's D call, TRBD1, is unchecked because there is no DNA. The germline V gene encodes CDR1 SEHNR and CDR2 FQNEAQ (reference sequence). The CDR3 totals 15 residues. CDR3 in amino acids: CASSTTGPPYNEQFF.

The chain recombines TRBV7-2 with TRBJ1-3. Germline CDR1 reads SGHTA; CDR2 reads FQGNSA. CDR3 length equals 15 residues. CDR3 loop: CASSLTDSPGNTIYF.

The CDR3 protein is CASSWSGYQETQYF. The J gene is TRBJ2-5, the V gene TRBV12-3 or TRBV12-4; as DNA is missing, the TRBD1 call by TCRdb cannot be tested. CDR3 length: 14 amino acids.

CDR3 sequence reads: CSVEIFPADTQYF. V gene TRBV29-1 combines with J gene TRBJ2-3. Germline lookup yields CDR1 SQVTM and CDR2 ANQGSEA. This CDR3 has 13 amino acids.

The rearrangement uses TRBV6-5 and TRBJ2-2; TCRdb gives TRBD1 as the D gene, but with no DNA this cannot be confirmed. The CDR3 runs 16 residues. Germline V gene data show CDR1 as MNHEY and CDR2 as SVGAGI. The CDR3 spells CASSYSGRGEAGELFF.

The chain recombines TRBV6-6 with TRBJ1-5. The CDR3 length is 12 residues. Looked up from germline, CDR1 is MNHNY and CDR2 is SVGAGI (reference sequence). The CDR3 reads CASSYPEQPQHF.

The chain combines TRBV5-1 with TRBJ2-7; the D call from TCRdb, TRBD1, cannot be confirmed without DNA. CDR1 and CDR2 (germline): SGHRS, YFSETQ. The CDR3 contains 17 residues. The CDR3 reads CASSLGGTGGETYEQYF. Combining the CDR3 with reference TRBV5-1 and TRBJ2-7 gives the whole variable domain KAGVTQTPRYLIKTRGQQVTLSCSPISGHRSVSWYQQTPGQGLQFLFEYFSETQRNKGNFPGRFSGRQFSNSRSEMNVSTLELGDSALYLCASSLGGTGGETYEQYFGPGTRLTVT.

This chain links TRBV11-2 with TRBJ2-1; TCRdb reports TRBD2, a call that lacks DNA to check it against. The CDR3 runs 13 residues. Germline loops: CDR1 SGHAT, CDR2 FQNNGV. The CDR3 region is CASSRTSLHEQFF.

The chain employs TRBV27 and TRBJ2-1; TCRdb indicates TRBD2, and absent DNA this call remains unverified. The germline V gene encodes CDR1 MNHEY and CDR2 SMNVEV (reference sequence). The CDR3 runs 14 residues. This CDR3 is CASSAEGLYNEQFF.

V is TRBV7-2 and J is TRBJ2-5; TCRdb's D gene call, TRBD2, goes unchecked for lack of DNA. Germline lookup yields CDR1 SGHTA and CDR2 FQGNSA. The CDR3 covers 16 residues. CDR3 sequence reads: CASSPRLAGVLETQYF.

The V call is TRBV12-3 or TRBV12-4, the J call TRBJ1-4; TCRdb reports TRBD1, a call that lacks DNA to check it against. The CDR3 consists of 15 residues. This CDR3 reads CASSLEWGASEKLFF.

V usage is TRBV27 and J usage is TRBJ1-4; TCRdb lists TRBD1, though no DNA is available to test this call. Germline V lookup: CDR1 MNHEY, CDR2 SMNVEV (reference sequence). The CDR3 length is 16 residues. CDR3 in amino acids: CASRPFRTAPNEKLFF.

V gene TRBV6-1 combines with J gene TRBJ2-7; TCRdb picks TRBD2, but there is no DNA to check that call. The CDR3 loop spans 16 amino acids. Germline V lookup: CDR1 MNHNS, CDR2 SASEGT. This CDR3 is CASSEGAAGGGYEQYF.

The V and J genes are TRBV20-1 and TRBJ2-1. CDR3 size: 16 residues. The V gene's germline CDR1 is DFQATT and CDR2 SNEGSKA (reference sequence). The CDR3 loop is CSARESSGRTYNEQFF.

The chain employs TRBV24-1 and TRBJ2-1; TCRdb lists TRBD1, though no DNA is available to test this call. Germline loops: CDR1 KGHDR, CDR2 SFDVKD. This CDR3 contains 15 residues. The CDR3 spells CATSDGGIAYNEQFF.

The rearrangement links TRBV14 to TRBJ1-3. The length of the CDR3 is 14 residues. Germline values: CDR1 SGHDN, CDR2 FVKESK. The CDR3: CASSARGGGNTIYF.